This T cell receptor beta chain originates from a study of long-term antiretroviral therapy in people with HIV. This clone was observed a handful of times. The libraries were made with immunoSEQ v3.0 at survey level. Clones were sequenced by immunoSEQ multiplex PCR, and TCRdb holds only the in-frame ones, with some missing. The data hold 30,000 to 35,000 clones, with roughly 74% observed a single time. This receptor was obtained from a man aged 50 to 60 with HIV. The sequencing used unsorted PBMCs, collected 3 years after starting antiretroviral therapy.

In DNA, the CDR3 is TGTGCCAGCAGTTTAGTTAGGGACAATCAGCCCCAGCATTTT. Its translation is CASSLVRDNQPQHF. The chain joins TRBV27 to TRBJ1-5; D call uncertain. This CDR3 has 14 amino acids. Germline CDR1 MNHEY, CDR2 SMNVEV (reference sequence). Trimming pared 2 bases from V and 3 bases from J, leaving 8 bases between.